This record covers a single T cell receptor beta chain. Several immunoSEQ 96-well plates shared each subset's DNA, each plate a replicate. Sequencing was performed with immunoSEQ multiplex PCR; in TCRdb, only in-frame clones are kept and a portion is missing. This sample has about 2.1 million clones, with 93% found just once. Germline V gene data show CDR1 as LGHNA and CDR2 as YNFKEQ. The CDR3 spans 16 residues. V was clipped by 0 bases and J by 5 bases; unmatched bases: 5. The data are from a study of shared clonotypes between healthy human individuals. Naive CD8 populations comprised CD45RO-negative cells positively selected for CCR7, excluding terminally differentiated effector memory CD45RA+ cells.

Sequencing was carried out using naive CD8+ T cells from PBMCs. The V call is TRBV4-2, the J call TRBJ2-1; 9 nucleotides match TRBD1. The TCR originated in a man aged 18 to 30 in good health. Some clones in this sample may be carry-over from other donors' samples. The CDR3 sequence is CASSQDPGQGDNEQFF. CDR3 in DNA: TGTGCCAGCAGCCAAGATCCGGGACAGGGCGACAATGAGCAGTTCTTC.